Included here is one TCR beta chain sequence, with context. TCRdb keeps only in-frame clones here, not all; method: immunoSEQ multiplex PCR. Here the sample spans around 250,000 clones, around 85% being singletons. This sample is part of a study of blood T cell repertoires in COVID-19. Overall study: Acute and convalescent COVID-19 samples came from the United States, Italy and Spain. T cells, B-cell-depleted T cells, or PBMCs supplied cDNA or gDNA.

Enrolled through a virtual design, the participants were between roughly 18 and 90 years of age and came from about two dozen US areas. In Cohort 3, a recovered donor had either two negative PCRs, clearance, or symptom resolution. The sequenced sample consisted of PBMCs or T cells enriched from blood (not recorded which). The sequence derives from a woman aged 50 to 65 who had recovered from COVID-19.

The CDR3 DNA reads as TGCGCCAGCAGTCAACAAGACAGGTTGAACACTGAAGCTTTCTTT. Translation: CASSQQDRLNTEAFF. The rearrangement joins TRBV23-1 to TRBJ1-1, with D possibly being TRBD1 (6 bases). TRBV23-1 is known as an ORF, though its function is uncertain. The ends were cut back, 2 bases at V and 0 bases at J, with 10 bases in the middle. The CDR3 length is 15 residues.